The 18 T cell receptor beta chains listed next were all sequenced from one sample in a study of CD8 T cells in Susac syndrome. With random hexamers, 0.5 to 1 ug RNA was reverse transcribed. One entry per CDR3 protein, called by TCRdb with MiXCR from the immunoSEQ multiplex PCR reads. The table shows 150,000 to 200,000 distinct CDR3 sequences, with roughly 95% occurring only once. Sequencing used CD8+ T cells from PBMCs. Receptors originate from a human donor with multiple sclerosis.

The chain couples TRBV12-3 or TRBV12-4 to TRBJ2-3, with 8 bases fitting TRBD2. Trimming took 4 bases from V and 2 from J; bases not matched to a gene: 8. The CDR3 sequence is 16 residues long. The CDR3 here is CASSSPGGGITDTQYF. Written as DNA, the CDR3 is TGTGCCAGCAGTTCCCCAGGCGGGGGGATCACAGATACGCAGTATTTT.

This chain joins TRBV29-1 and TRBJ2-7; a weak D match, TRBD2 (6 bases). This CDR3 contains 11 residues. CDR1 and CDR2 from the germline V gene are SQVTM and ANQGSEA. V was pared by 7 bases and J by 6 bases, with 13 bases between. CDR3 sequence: CSAGRRGEQYF. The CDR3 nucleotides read TGCAGCGCCGGTCGGAGGGGCGAGCAGTACTTC.

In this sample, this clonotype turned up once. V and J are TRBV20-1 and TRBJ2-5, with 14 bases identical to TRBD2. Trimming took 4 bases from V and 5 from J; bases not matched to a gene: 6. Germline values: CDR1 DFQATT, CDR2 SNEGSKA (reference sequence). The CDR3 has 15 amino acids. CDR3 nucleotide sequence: TGCAGTGCTACAGGACTAGCGGGGGGCCAGGAGACCCAGTACTTC. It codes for CSATGLAGGQETQYF.

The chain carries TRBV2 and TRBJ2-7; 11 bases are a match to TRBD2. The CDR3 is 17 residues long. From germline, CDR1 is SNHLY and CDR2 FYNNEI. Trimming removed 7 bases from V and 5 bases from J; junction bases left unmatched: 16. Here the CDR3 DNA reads TGTGCCAGCAATCCGGTGACTAGCGGGAAACAGGGGAACGAGCAGTACTTC. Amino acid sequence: CASNPVTSGKQGNEQYF.

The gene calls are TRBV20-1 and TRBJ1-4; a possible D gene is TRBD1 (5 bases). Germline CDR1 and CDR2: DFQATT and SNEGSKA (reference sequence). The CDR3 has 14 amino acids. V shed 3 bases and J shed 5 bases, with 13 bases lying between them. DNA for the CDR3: TGCAGTGCTAGGGGCGGCAGGGCAAATGAAAAACTGTTTTTT. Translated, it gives CSARGGRANEKLFF.

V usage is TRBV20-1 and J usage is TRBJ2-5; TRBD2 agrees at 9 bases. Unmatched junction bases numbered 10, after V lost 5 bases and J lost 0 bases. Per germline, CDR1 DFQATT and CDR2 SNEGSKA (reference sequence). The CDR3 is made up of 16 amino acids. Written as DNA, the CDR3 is TGCAGTGCTCGGACCTCTAGCGGGGCGTACCAAGAGACCCAGTACTTC. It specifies CSARTSSGAYQETQYF.

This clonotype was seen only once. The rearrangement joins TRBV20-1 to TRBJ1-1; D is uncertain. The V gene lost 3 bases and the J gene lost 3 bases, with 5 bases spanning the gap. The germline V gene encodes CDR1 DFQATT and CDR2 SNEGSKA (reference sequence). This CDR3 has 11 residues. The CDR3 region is CSASDYTEAFF. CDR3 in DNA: TGCAGTGCTAGTGACTACACTGAAGCTTTCTTT.

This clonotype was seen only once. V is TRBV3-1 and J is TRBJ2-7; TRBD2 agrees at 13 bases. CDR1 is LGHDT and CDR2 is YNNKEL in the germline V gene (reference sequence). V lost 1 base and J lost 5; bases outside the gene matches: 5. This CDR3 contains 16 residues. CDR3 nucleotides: TGTGCCAGCAGCCAAGGGACTAGCGGGAGCAGCGACGAGCAGTACTTC. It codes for CASSQGTSGSSDEQYF.

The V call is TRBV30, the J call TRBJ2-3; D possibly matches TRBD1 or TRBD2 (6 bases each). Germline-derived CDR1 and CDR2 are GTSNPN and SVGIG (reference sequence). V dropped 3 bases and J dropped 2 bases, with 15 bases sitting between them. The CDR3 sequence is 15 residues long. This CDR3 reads CAWRGGGPLTDTQYF. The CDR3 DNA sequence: TGTGCCTGGAGGGGGGGCGGGCCACTCACAGATACGCAGTATTTT.

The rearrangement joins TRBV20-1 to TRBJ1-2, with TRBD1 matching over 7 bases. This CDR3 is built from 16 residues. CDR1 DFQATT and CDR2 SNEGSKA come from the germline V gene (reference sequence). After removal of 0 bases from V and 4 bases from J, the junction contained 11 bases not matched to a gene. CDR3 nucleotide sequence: TGCAGTGCTAGAGATCTTGGCACAGGGGTTGTCTATGGCTACACCTTC. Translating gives CSARDLGTGVVYGYTF.

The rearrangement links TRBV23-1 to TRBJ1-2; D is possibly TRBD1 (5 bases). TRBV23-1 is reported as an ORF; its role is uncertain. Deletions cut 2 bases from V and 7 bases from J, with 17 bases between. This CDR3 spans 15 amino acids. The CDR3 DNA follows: TGCGCCAGCAGTCAAGCTTTTTTCTTGAGGGGTGGCTACACCTTC. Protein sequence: CASSQAFFLRGGYTF.

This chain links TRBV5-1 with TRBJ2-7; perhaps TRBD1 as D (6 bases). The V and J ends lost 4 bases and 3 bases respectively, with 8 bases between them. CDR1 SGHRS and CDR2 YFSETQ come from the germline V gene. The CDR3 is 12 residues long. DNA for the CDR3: TGCGCCAGCAGCGGGGGCCACTACGAGCAGTACTTC. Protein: CASSGGHYEQYF.

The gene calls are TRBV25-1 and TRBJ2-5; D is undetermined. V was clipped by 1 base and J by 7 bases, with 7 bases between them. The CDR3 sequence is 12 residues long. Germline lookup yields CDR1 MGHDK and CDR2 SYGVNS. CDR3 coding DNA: TGTGCCAGCAGTGAATTAGAAAGGACCCAGTACTTC. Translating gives CASSELERTQYF. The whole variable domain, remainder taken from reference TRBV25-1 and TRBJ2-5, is EADIYQTPRYLVIGTGKKITLECSQTMGHDKMYWYQQDPGMELHLIHYSYGVNSTEKGDLSSESTVSRIRTEHFPLTLESARPSHTSQYLCASSELERTQYFGPGTRLLVL.

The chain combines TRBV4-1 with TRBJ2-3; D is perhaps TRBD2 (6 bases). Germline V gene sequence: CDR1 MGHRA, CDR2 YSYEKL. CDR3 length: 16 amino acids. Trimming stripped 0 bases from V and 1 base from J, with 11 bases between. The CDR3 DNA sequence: TGCGCCAGCAGCCAAGAAATGTGGGAGGGCACAGATACGCAGTATTTT. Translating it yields CASSQEMWEGTDTQYF.

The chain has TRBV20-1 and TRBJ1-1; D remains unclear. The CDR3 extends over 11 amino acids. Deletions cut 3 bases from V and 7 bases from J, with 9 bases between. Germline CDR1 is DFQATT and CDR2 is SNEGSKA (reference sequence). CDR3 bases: TGCAGTGCTAGTGCCGGCTTTGAAGCTTTCTTT. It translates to CSASAGFEAFF.

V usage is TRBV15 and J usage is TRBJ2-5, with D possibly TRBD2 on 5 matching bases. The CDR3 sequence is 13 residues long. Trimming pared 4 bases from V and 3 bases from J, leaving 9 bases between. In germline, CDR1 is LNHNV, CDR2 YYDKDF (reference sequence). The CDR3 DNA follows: TGTGCCACCAGCATGGGGAGTAAAGAGACCCAGTACTTC. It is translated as CATSMGSKETQYF.

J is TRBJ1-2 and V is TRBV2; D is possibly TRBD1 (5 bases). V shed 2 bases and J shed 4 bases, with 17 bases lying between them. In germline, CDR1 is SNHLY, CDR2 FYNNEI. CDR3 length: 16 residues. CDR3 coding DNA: TGTGCCAGCAGTGAAATGGGGATACAGGAGGGCTATGGCTACACCTTC. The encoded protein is CASSEMGIQEGYGYTF. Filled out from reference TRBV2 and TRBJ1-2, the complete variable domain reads EPEVTQTPSHQVTQMGQEVILRCVPISNHLYFYWYRQILGQKVEFLVSFYNNEISEKSEIFDDQFSVERPDGSNFTLKIRSTKLEDSAMYFCASSEMGIQEGYGYTFGSGTRLTVV.

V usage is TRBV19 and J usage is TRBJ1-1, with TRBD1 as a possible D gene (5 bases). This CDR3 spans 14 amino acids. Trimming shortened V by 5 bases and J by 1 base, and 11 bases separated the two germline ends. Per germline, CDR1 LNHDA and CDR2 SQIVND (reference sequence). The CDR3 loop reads CASSGTGTNTEAFF. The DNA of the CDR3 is TGTGCCAGTAGTGGAACAGGTACGAACACTGAAGCTTTCTTT.